This T cell receptor (beta chain) derives from a study of spatial heterogeneity in lung cancer (dated by TCRdb to between 2019 and 2020). Broadly, across the study: Beta-chain transcripts were consistently detected in greater numbers than alpha-chain transcripts, which likely reflected higher beta-chain transcript abundance. In the raw uncorrected reads, each unique combination of TCR and UMI appeared on average more than ten times. In non-small cell lung cancer, the study quantitatively compared TCR alpha and beta repertoires across several tumor regions, matched nontumor lung, and blood. TCR repertoire features were related to nonsynonymous mutation counts determined by whole-exome sequencing of tumor tissue. Both alpha and beta chains were TCR-sequenced in samples taken at surgery, namely 220 tumor regions, 61 to 65 matched nontumor lung samples and over 55 PBMC samples. The paper as a whole reports these results and caveats: Ubiquitous expanded tumor TCRs showed up in blood more often at tumor resection than at routine follow-up. Confirming at a functional level the hypothesis that regional TCRs recognize regional mutations was considered to require additional single-cell paired TCR alpha and beta sequencing.

The intended sense of this specimen's time point label: sample taken at primary tumor resection. Without any cell sorting, TCR sequencing was performed on whole RNA extracted either from tumor and nontumor lung tissue or from cryopreserved PBMC samples. Samples were obtained from approximately 77 patients with early-stage, untreated non-small cell lung cancer from the lung TRACERx cohort. Patients were selected for TCR sequencing only if sufficient RNA was available from at least two tumor regions. Receptors were amplified or captured by 5' RACE. TCRdb names NextSeq 500 as the instrument used. In the TCR library protocol, a unique molecular identifier was attached to each TCR cDNA molecule so that PCR and sequencing errors could be corrected. The study's processing was this. TCR identification, UMI-based error correction and CDR3 extraction were all carried out with Decombinator tools. Expanded TCRs were defined as those above a frequency of 2 per 1,000, corresponding to the top 1% of the tumor frequency distribution. Each repertoire was subsampled 100 times to 5,000 TCRs, after which Renyi diversity was computed with the R vegan package. CDR3 similarity networks were constructed using string-kernel similarity of amino acid triplets, with links drawn between CDR3s whose pairwise similarity was above 0.82. In-frame beta chains were kept once TCRdb had trimmed the public reads at Q25 with fastp and called clones with MiXCR. Identical CDR3 proteins give one entry, which carries the most common genes and DNA. The V and J calls here are based on TCRdb, not the publication. In this sample the table shows 35,000 to 55,000 distinct CDR3 sequences, approximately 13% of which occur a single time. The ten most abundant clones make up 56% of the sample.

Only a few counts were recorded for this clonotype. Its antigen has not been determined. No clone much larger than this one lies a single base away; base qualities are absent. The germline V gene encodes CDR1 MNHEY and CDR2 SVGAGI. Trimming costs V 2 bases and J 3 bases, and their ends lie 7 bases apart. Measured from the cysteine to the phenylalanine, the CDR3 is 13 residues long. Here the CDR3 DNA is all that survives: 39 bases in frame from base 1. The rearranged chain carries TRBV6-5 and TRBJ1-1, with the D gene too uncertain to name. The clonotype originates from a male donor with early-stage non-small cell lung cancer. The input for sequencing was PBMCs, taken at surgery. The DNA is TGTGCCAGCAGTTACGAGCGGGACACTGAAGCTTTCTTT. Its translation is CASSYERDTEAFF.